These 2 T cell receptor beta chains originate from one sample sequenced in a study of T cell changes during pregnancy in multiple sclerosis (dated by TCRdb to between 2018 and 2020). The library relied on the immunoSEQ multiplex PCR assay. The table comes from immuneACCESS by way of TCRdb, which keeps in-frame sequences with V and J called. Part of the clones is missing from these tables; in studies checked, under half for an unresolved V gene and the rest for unknown reasons. This sample comprises some 21,000 clones, more than 85% of them detected only once. The ten largest make up 0.55% to 0.7% of the sample. The sample consisted of CD4+ T cells from peripheral blood mononuclear cells, taken in the third trimester of pregnancy. These receptors were taken from a female donor with multiple sclerosis, enrolled in a pregnancy study.

This clone has more than one count but fewer than ten. V gene TRBV28 combines with J gene TRBJ1-1; D gene unclear. The V and J ends lost 3 bases and 5 bases respectively, with 10 bases between them. CDR3 size: 13 residues. Germline CDR1 MDHEN, CDR2 SYDVKM. The chain's CDR3 is CASSFAGRTEAFF. The CDR3 coding sequence is TGTGCCAGCAGTTTTGCCGGGAGGACTGAAGCTTTCTTT.

CDR3 nucleotide sequence: TGTGCCAGCAGCCGTTTTGACGGACAGGGGTTCTACGAGCAGTACTTC. This sequence encodes CASSRFDGQGFYEQYF. The J gene is TRBJ2-7, the V gene TRBV11-2; 9 positions match TRBD1. J lost 3 bases, V lost 5 bases, and 11 bases had no gene match. There are 16 residues in the CDR3. Germline V gene data show CDR1 as SGHAT and CDR2 as FQNNGV. The complete variable domain, with remaining parts taken from reference TRBV11-2 and TRBJ2-7, reads EAGVAQSPRYKIIEKRQSVAFWCNPISGHATLYWYQQILGQGPKLLIQFQNNGVVDDSQLPKDRFSAERLKGVDSTLKIQPAKLEDSAVYLCASSRFDGQGFYEQYFGPGTRLTVT.